The present TCR beta chain was sequenced within a study of STAT3 mutations in large granular lymphocyte leukemia (dated by TCRdb to between 2019 and 2020). With regard to the full study: Canonical activating STAT3 mutations were detected in roughly half of the longitudinally sequenced T-LGLL patients. From an initial cohort of approximately 200 LGL patients, approximately 18 representative T-LGLL cases were selected for longitudinal TCRbeta and STAT3 sequencing. As controls, the study also included longitudinal sequencing of a couple of patients with natural killer LGL leukemia. Patients were sequenced at 4 time points on average, with the number of samplings per patient ranging from 2 to 8. Over half of the T-LGLL patients were given one or more immunosuppressive therapy regimens, and 40% of those treated had a hematologic response. To reconstruct clonal hierarchy and dynamics, serial deep sequencing of TCRbeta CDR3 and STAT3 was performed in patients with T-cell large granular lymphocyte leukemia. The research as a whole found: Dominant TCR clone burden was found to exceed STAT3 mutant burden in several patients, suggesting that STAT3 mutation arose secondarily within a pre-expanded clone. The linking of therapy response to changes in TCR clonal burden was complicated by variable intervals between samplings and differing treatment regimens. Because no samples were available when a clone first appeared, clonal expansion had to be inferred from samplings taken at other points. Because codominant clonotypes persisted in some patients, a small but highly pathogenic clone may have been missed. At least one immunodominant TCRbeta clonotype was identified in every T-LGLL patient, and multiple immunodominant subclonotypes were identified in about half of the T-LGLL patients. TCR clonotype switching after therapy was seen in about 35% of the 18 patients, with all newly emerging clones being STAT3 wild type.

TCRbeta libraries were sequenced on an Illumina MiSeq, and an average of about 40,773 productive templates per sample was obtained. The immunoSEQ assay, which uses multiplex PCR amplification, was used to generate TCRbeta CDR3 libraries. Processing in the source paper ran as follows. Repertoire diversity was computed as previously defined, with values near 0 indicating extremely monoclonal samples. In TCRdb, the immuneACCESS table is reduced to in-frame sequences with V and J assigned. These tables do not hold every clone; where another copy was compared, an unresolved V gene accounts for under half, and the others remain unexplained. V and J calls and clone size are as listed in that table; D and trimming were resolved from the DNA. The sample table lists approximately 45,000 clones, around 80% of them with a count of one. 0.4% to 0.55% of the sample rests with the top ten. Comment on this clone: Its antigen is not yet known. No much larger clone exists at a distance of one base, and base qualities are not known.

The same DNA, extracted from blood mononuclear cells, served for both TCR sequencing and STAT3 sequencing. The sequenced sample consisted of PBMCs. This TCR derives from a human donor with T large granular lymphocyte leukemia. Some clones in this sample may be carry-over from other donors' samples.

The CDR3 corresponds to CASSSGLQETQYF. The sequenced DNA is TGTGCCAGTAGTTCGGGTCTGCAAGAGACCCAGTACTTC. The rearrangement joined TRBV19 to TRBJ2-5, with no confident D gene call. The V end loses 5 bases and the J end loses 2 bases, and a stretch of 9 bases separates them. CDR3 length: 13 amino acids, cysteine to phenylalanine. Here the CDR3 DNA is all that survives: 39 bases in frame from base 1. Via the germline V gene (reference sequence), CDR1 is LNHDA and CDR2 SQIVND.